Described below is a single T cell receptor (beta chain) sequence and its context. Its antigen is currently unknown. This entry comes from a study of cytomegalovirus exposure and HLA in healthy donors. Study as a whole: Prior work identified some 120 million unique TCR beta sequences in approximately 180 million T cells. General observations from the study: Trimming of TCR beta V- and J-genes showed a link, identified in a later analysis, to a missense DCLRE1C variant.

V dropped 4 bases and J dropped 4; count of bases not matched to a gene: 9. The CDR3 sequence is 15 residues long. Per the germline V gene, CDR1 is SGHRS and CDR2 is YFSETQ. This cohort consisted of healthy bone marrow donors. When sampled, the donors appeared nominally healthy, though they likely had unrecorded immune exposures. The PCR was carried out with 60 Vbeta primers and 13 Jbeta primers. TCRdb's copy holds only in-frame clones and misses some; the assay was immunoSEQ multiplex PCR. The sample data list roughly 30,000 clones. This clonotype was sampled from a middle-aged woman in good health and CMV-seropositive. The chain links TRBV5-1 to TRBJ2-5; 8 nucleotides agree with TRBD2. The sequencing input was PBMCs. This chain's CDR3 is CASSTGGLAGETQYF. CDR3 sequence (DNA): TGCGCCAGCAGCACGGGAGGGCTGGCGGGAGAGACCCAGTACTTC.